Reported below is one T cell receptor (beta chain). Its specificity is not known. V lost 3 bases and J lost 0, with 10 bases in between. CDR3 size: 15 residues. Germline V CDR1 and CDR2: LNHDA, SQIVND (reference sequence). These data originate in a study of T cells in localized non-small cell lung cancer. Generated by immunoSEQ multiplex PCR, the TCRdb table keeps only in-frame clones and is missing some. The table includes over 70,000 clones, roughly 91% detected once. Study-level results: In adjacent lung, a median about 50 of the top 100 tumor clones were found.

V is TRBV19 and J is TRBJ2-3; a weak D match, TRBD2 (5 bases). The sequence derives from a woman aged 40-69 years with stage II squamous cell lung carcinoma. The material was PBMCs, obtained before any cancer treatment. The CDR3: CASSIVRTSTDTQYF. The CDR3 bases are TGTGCCAGTAGTATCGTCAGGACTAGCACAGATACGCAGTATTTT.